This TCR beta chain is drawn from a study of CD8 T cells in Susac syndrome. General study findings and limits: When the CD4+ T cell repertoires of patients with Susac syndrome were examined, they did not show any clonal expansion.

RNA was extracted with the RNeasy kit, and a quantity of roughly 0.45 to 1 ug was reverse transcribed using random hexamers. MiXCR was run by TCRdb on the immunoSEQ multiplex PCR reads, yielding one entry per CDR3 protein. The sample lists about 150,000 distinct CDR3 sequences, approximately 95% occurring once. The V gene's germline CDR1 is LGHDT and CDR2 YNNKEL (reference sequence). The trim removed 4 bases at V and 7 bases at J, leaving 6 bases unmatched. The CDR3 is 13 amino acids. The table lists this clonotype with a count of one. As yet, its antigen is unknown. The gene calls are TRBV3-1 and TRBJ2-5; 7 nucleotides line up with TRBD1. The sample comprised CD4+ T cells from PBMCs. This TCR derives from a human donor with Susac syndrome. Here the CDR3 reads CASSRGTVGTQYF. CDR3 bases: TGTGCCAGCAGCCGGGGGACAGTGGGGACCCAGTACTTC.